A selection of T cell receptor beta chains follows, all from one sample in a study of cytomegalovirus exposure and HLA in healthy donors. The protocol was immunoSEQ multiplex PCR, while the TCRdb copy is restricted to in-frame clones and leaves out a portion. Among around 140,000 clones, roughly 74% were seen once, and the ten largest hold about 6.8%. Sequenced material: PBMCs. The receptor set was obtained from a woman aged 40 to 55 in good health and CMV-seropositive. The CDR3 runs from the conserved cysteine through the conserved F or W. D genes are given only for firm matches. Clone sizes are given selectively: once, few, many, or a class where the clone is expanded.

clone_size	v_call	d_call	j_call	cdr3_nt	cdr3_aa
-	TRBV5-1	TRBD2	TRBJ2-1	TGCGCCAGCAGTTCCCTAGCGGGACACAATGAGCAGTTCTTC	CASSSLAGHNEQFF
-	TRBV18	TRBD1	TRBJ1-3	TGTGCCAGCTCACCTAGGGGGCAGAGCTCTGGAAACACCATATATTTT	CASSPRGQSSGNTIYF
-	TRBV11-3	-	TRBJ1-1	TGTGCCAGCAGCTTAGGCGGTAGTCGCACTGAAGCTTTCTTT	CASSLGGSRTEAFF
few	TRBV5-1	TRBD2	TRBJ2-5	TGCGCCAGCAGCTTGGCGGGGACTAGCGGATACCAAGAGACCCAGTACTTC	CASSLAGTSGYQETQYF
-	TRBV7-9	-	TRBJ2-1	TGTGCCAGCAGCTTAGGGCTAGCTTGGGCCAGCTCCTACAATGAGCAGTTCTTC	CASSLGLAWASSYNEQFF
-	TRBV7-9	TRBD2	TRBJ2-1	TGTGCCAGCAGCTCCCGTCCGACTAGCTGGGATGAGCAGTTCTTC	CASSSRPTSWDEQFF
-	TRBV10-3	-	TRBJ1-1	TGTGCCATCAGTGCCGAGGGAAACACTGAAGCTTTCTTT	CAISAEGNTEAFF
-	TRBV11-3	TRBD1	TRBJ2-7	TGTGCCAGCAGCTTAAAACAGGGGAGCCACGAGCAGTACTTC	CASSLKQGSHEQYF
few	TRBV19	-	TRBJ1-4	TGTGCCAGTAGTCCTCTCTCGACTAATGAAAAACTGTTTTTT	CASSPLSTNEKLFF
few	TRBV6-1	-	TRBJ2-1	TGTGCCAGCAGTGAAAGGAGGGGCTCGTACAATGAGCAGTTCTTC	CASSERRGSYNEQFF
-	TRBV18	TRBD1	TRBJ1-2	TGTGCCAGCTCACCAGCCGGGACAGGGTCATATGGCTACACCTTC	CASSPAGTGSYGYTF